One sample yielded the 27 T cell receptor beta chains listed below, sequenced in a study of shared clonotypes between healthy human individuals. Naive CD8 cells, CD45RO-negative and positively selected for CCR7, excluded terminally differentiated effector memory CD45RA+ cells. Produced via immunoSEQ multiplex PCR; TCRdb's table is partial and in-frame only. Here the sample spans roughly 590,000 clones, roughly 95% being singletons. The sequenced material came from naive CD8+ T cells sorted from blood. The origin of the receptors is a woman in her 30s in good health.

The chain links TRBV27 to TRBJ2-5, with D perhaps matching TRBD2 (6 bases). Trimming stripped 2 bases from V and 2 bases from J, with 12 bases between. The CDR3 totals 15 residues. Germline-derived CDR1 and CDR2 are MNHEY and SMNVEV (reference sequence). CDR3 protein: CASSLRLARQETQYF. The CDR3 bases are TGTGCCAGCAGTTTACGGCTAGCGAGACAAGAGACCCAGTACTTC.

This clone was found once. The chain employs TRBV9 and TRBJ2-3; weak D call: TRBD2 (5 bases). Germline assignment: CDR1 SGDLS and CDR2 YYNGEE. The CDR3 extends over 15 amino acids. Trimming stripped 0 bases from V and 1 base from J, with 9 bases between. CDR3 protein: CASSVDGSGTDTQYF. The DNA for the CDR3 is TGTGCCAGCAGCGTAGATGGTAGCGGCACAGATACGCAGTATTTT.

This rearrangement joins TRBV20-1 to TRBJ2-7; the D is unclear. The CDR3 consists of 11 residues. The germline V and J ends were trimmed by 6 bases and 3 bases, with 9 bases remaining between them. The germline CDR1 and CDR2 sequences are DFQATT and SNEGSKA (reference sequence). CDR3 loop: CSAGENYEQYF. CDR3 sequence (DNA): TGCAGTGCAGGAGAAAACTACGAGCAGTACTTC.

V usage is TRBV15 and J usage is TRBJ2-1, with 7 bases aligning to TRBD1. The CDR3 is made up of 15 amino acids. V lost 0 bases, J lost 8 bases, and 7 bases stayed unmatched. CDR1 is LNHNV and CDR2 is YYDKDF in the germline V gene (reference sequence). The CDR3 reads CATSRDPTGLYEQFF. CDR3 bases: TGTGCCACCAGCAGAGATCCGACAGGGCTCTATGAGCAGTTCTTC.

The rearrangement links TRBV5-6 to TRBJ1-1; 10 positions agree with TRBD1. The CDR3 has 14 amino acids. The V and J ends lost 1 base and 6 bases, in that order; junction bases with no gene match: 3. Germline V gives CDR1 SGHDT, CDR2 YYEEEE. In DNA form, the CDR3 reads TGTGCCAGCAGCTTGAGTGGGACAGGGGCTGAAGCTTTCTTT. Its translation is CASSLSGTGAEAFF.

V and J are TRBV18 and TRBJ1-2; weak D call: TRBD1 (5 bases). Trimming pared 3 bases from V and 8 bases from J, leaving 13 bases between. This CDR3 region has 13 residues. CDR1 is KGHSH, CDR2 LQKENI, per germline. For the CDR3, the DNA is TGTGCCAGCTCACCGTCGACAGTTAACGGCTACACCTTC. Its translation: CASSPSTVNGYTF.

The V and J genes are TRBV27 and TRBJ2-3; D possibly matches TRBD1 or TRBD2 (7 bases each). Germline V gene data show CDR1 as MNHEY and CDR2 as SMNVEV (reference sequence). With 0 bases removed from V and 5 bases from J, the gap between germline ends came to 12 bases. This CDR3 is 15 amino acids long. The CDR3 loop reads CASSLSGRGGDTQYF. The CDR3 DNA reads as TGTGCCAGCAGTTTATCGGGCAGGGGGGGAGATACGCAGTATTTT.

V usage is TRBV11-2 and J usage is TRBJ2-1; possibly TRBD1 or TRBD2 for D (5 bases each). The germline V and J ends were trimmed by 2 bases and 7 bases, with 12 bases remaining between them. This CDR3 spans 14 amino acids. Germline assignment: CDR1 SGHAT and CDR2 FQNNGV. This CDR3 is CASSLLAGKNEQFF. In DNA form, the CDR3 reads TGTGCCAGCAGCTTACTAGCAGGGAAAAATGAGCAGTTCTTC. Supplemented by reference TRBV11-2 and TRBJ2-1, the full variable domain reads EAGVAQSPRYKIIEKRQSVAFWCNPISGHATLYWYQQILGQGPKLLIQFQNNGVVDDSQLPKDRFSAERLKGVDSTLKIQPAKLEDSAVYLCASSLLAGKNEQFFGPGTRLTVL.

The CDR3 is CAISESTSGYNEQFF. The CDR3 DNA sequence: TGTGCCATCAGTGAATCGACTAGCGGATACAATGAGCAGTTCTTC. V and J are TRBV10-3 and TRBJ2-1, with 9 bases identical to TRBD2. V shed 3 bases, J shed 4 bases, and the junction held 4 bases outside the gene matches. CDR1 and CDR2 from the germline V gene are ENHRY and SYGVKD. The CDR3 spans 15 residues.

The chain uses TRBV5-1 and TRBJ2-1; tentative D call: TRBD1 (6 bases). This CDR3 region has 15 residues. The V gene lost 1 base and the J gene lost 6 bases, with 14 bases spanning the gap. Germline V gene lookup returns CDR1 SGHRS and CDR2 YFSETQ. The CDR3 protein is CASSLRQGSFNEQFF. The CDR3 nucleotides read TGCGCCAGCAGCTTGAGGCAGGGGAGTTTCAATGAGCAGTTCTTC.

Turning to this clone: Other DNA sequences in this specimen translate into the identical CDR3. V gene TRBV9 combines with J gene TRBJ2-3; D not resolved. Trimming cost V 0 bases and J 6 bases, with 2 bases left between them. CDR1 is SGDLS and CDR2 is YYNGEE in the germline V gene. This CDR3 is 11 amino acids long. The CDR3 here is CASSVGDTQYF. The CDR3 DNA is TGTGCCAGCAGCGTAGGGGATACGCAGTATTTT.

The V and J genes are TRBV6-4 and TRBJ2-7; maybe TRBD1 (5 bases). Germline V gene sequence: CDR1 MRHNA, CDR2 SNTAGT. V was cut by 8 bases and J by 3 bases, with 14 bases left in between. The CDR3 extends over 13 amino acids. DNA of the CDR3: TGTGCCAGCTCGGCAGGGCCAGACTACGAGCAGTACTTC. Its protein is CASSAGPDYEQYF.

In DNA, the CDR3 is TGCAGCGTTGACCTAGGGGATGGCTACGAGCAGTACTTC. This encodes CSVDLGDGYEQYF. The chain links TRBV29-1 to TRBJ2-7; D may be TRBD1 (5 bases). V was clipped by 3 bases and J by 3 bases, with 12 bases between them. The germline V gene has CDR1 SQVTM and CDR2 ANQGSEA. The length of the CDR3 is 13 residues.

The gene calls are TRBV6-5 and TRBJ2-1, with 7 bases that match TRBD2. Trimming took 4 bases from V and 7 from J; bases not matched to a gene: 10. Germline V gene lookup returns CDR1 MNHEY and CDR2 SVGAGI. The CDR3 is 15 residues long. For the CDR3, the DNA is TGTGCCAGCAGTTCCTGGGCGGGAGCGGCGAATGAGCAGTTCTTC. This sequence encodes CASSSWAGAANEQFF.

CDR3 sequence reads: CASSLVIGHRNEQFF. For the CDR3, the DNA is TGTGCCAGCAGCTTAGTAATAGGGCATAGGAATGAGCAGTTCTTC. This chain connects TRBV11-2 to TRBJ2-1; D not certain. The CDR3 runs 15 residues. Trimming pared 1 base from V and 7 bases from J, leaving 14 bases between. Germline V CDR1 and CDR2: SGHAT, FQNNGV.

The chain uses TRBV2 and TRBJ2-7; possibly TRBD1 for D (5 bases). The CDR3 has 14 residues. CDR1 is SNHLY and CDR2 is FYNNEI in the germline V gene. The V end was cut by 9 bases, the J end by 0 bases, with 15 bases between. The CDR3 bases are TGTGCCAGTGTCCTCGACAGTACCTCCTACGAGCAGTACTTC. Its protein is CASVLDSTSYEQYF.

A note on this clone: Other nucleotide sequences in the sample specify the same CDR3. This chain links TRBV28 with TRBJ2-7; D assignment may be TRBD1 or TRBD2 (5 bases each). This CDR3 region has 13 residues. Looked up from germline, CDR1 is MDHEN and CDR2 is SYDVKM. V shed 4 bases and J shed 2 bases, with 9 bases lying between them. In DNA, the CDR3 is TGTGCCAGCAGTTGGGGGAGAGCCTACGAGCAGTACTTC. Amino acid sequence: CASSWGRAYEQYF.

This chain connects TRBV9 to TRBJ2-1, with D tentatively TRBD1 (5 bases). V was cut by 2 bases and J by 0 bases, with 12 bases left in between. This CDR3 has 16 residues. Per the germline V gene, CDR1 is SGDLS and CDR2 is YYNGEE. The CDR3 DNA sequence: TGTGCCAGCAGCGTCGGTGGGGCCGTCTCCTACAATGAGCAGTTCTTC. Translating gives CASSVGGAVSYNEQFF.

V is TRBV27 and J is TRBJ1-6; D perhaps matches TRBD1 (5 bases). Looked up from germline, CDR1 is MNHEY and CDR2 is SMNVEV (reference sequence). The CDR3 is 12 residues long. The V end was cut by 2 bases, the J end by 9 bases, with 5 bases between. The DNA for the CDR3 is TGTGCCAGCAGTTTAGGGGCTTCACCCCTCCACTTT. Its protein product is CASSLGASPLHF.

The V call is TRBV9, the J call TRBJ2-7; 8 bases map to TRBD2. CDR1 is SGDLS, CDR2 YYNGEE, per germline. V shed 1 base and J 5 bases; nucleotides not matched to a gene: 5. The CDR3 extends over 14 amino acids. The CDR3 DNA sequence: TGTGCCAGCAGCGTATACCCGGGAGGGGACGAGCAGTACTTC. It translates to CASSVYPGGDEQYF.

V usage is TRBV27 and J usage is TRBJ2-7, with a possible D match to TRBD1 (5 bases). The germline V gene has CDR1 MNHEY and CDR2 SMNVEV (reference sequence). The CDR3 has 14 residues. With 2 bases removed from V and 7 bases from J, the gap between germline ends came to 15 bases. The CDR3 bases are TGTGCCAGCAGTTTAGGGCAGGGTACTCGGGAGCAGTACTTC. The encoded protein is CASSLGQGTREQYF.

The genes are TRBV27 and TRBJ2-5, with 7 bases that match TRBD2. CDR1 and CDR2 from the germline V gene are MNHEY and SMNVEV (reference sequence). The CDR3 length is 15 residues. V dropped 5 bases and J dropped 1; count of bases not matched to a gene: 7. CDR3 nucleotides: TGTGCCAGCAGTCTAATGGGGGGGTCCCAAGAGACCCAGTACTTC. This gives the protein CASSLMGGSQETQYF.

The V call is TRBV7-2, the J call TRBJ2-7; 9 nucleotides align to TRBD2. From germline, CDR1 is SGHTA and CDR2 FQGNSA. The CDR3 loop spans 16 amino acids. The ends lost 1 base at V and 2 bases at J; junction bases unmatched: 6. The CDR3 region is CASSLVAGEHPYEQYF. Here the CDR3 DNA reads TGTGCCAGCAGCTTAGTAGCGGGAGAACATCCCTACGAGCAGTACTTC.

This rearrangement joins TRBV4-1 to TRBJ1-4; D uncertain. This CDR3 has 15 residues. Deletions cut 0 bases from V and 6 bases from J, with 11 bases between. Germline V gene lookup returns CDR1 MGHRA and CDR2 YSYEKL. As DNA, the CDR3 is TGCGCCAGCAGCCAAGAAGGTCGGTTGGATGAAAAACTGTTTTTT. Its translation: CASSQEGRLDEKLFF.

This clone has a single count. The chain is built from TRBV29-1 and TRBJ1-2; D call uncertain. The CDR3 length is 12 residues. In germline, CDR1 is SQVTM, CDR2 ANQGSEA. Trimming pared 6 bases from V and 2 bases from J, leaving 10 bases between. CDR3 in amino acids: CSVVTVNYGYTF. CDR3 coding DNA: TGCAGCGTCGTTACGGTGAACTATGGCTACACCTTC. Full variable domain (remainder filled in from reference TRBV29-1 and TRBJ1-2): SAVISQKPSRDICQRGTSLTIQCQVDSQVTMMFWYRQQPGQSLTLIATANQGSEATYESGFVIDKFPISRPNLTFSTLTVSNMSPEDSSIYLCSVVTVNYGYTFGSGTRLTVV.

This rearrangement joins TRBV11-2 to TRBJ2-1; D remains ambiguous. The CDR3 sequence is 14 residues long. In germline, CDR1 is SGHAT, CDR2 FQNNGV. Trimming shortened V by 7 bases and J by 4 bases, and 14 bases separated the two germline ends. The CDR3 is CASTAQDGYNEQFF. CDR3 DNA: TGTGCCAGCACCGCCCAGGACGGTTACAATGAGCAGTTCTTC. The full variable domain, in which reference TRBV11-2 and TRBJ2-1 provide the parts outside the CDR3, is EAGVAQSPRYKIIEKRQSVAFWCNPISGHATLYWYQQILGQGPKLLIQFQNNGVVDDSQLPKDRFSAERLKGVDSTLKIQPAKLEDSAVYLCASTAQDGYNEQFFGPGTRLTVL.

The chain employs TRBV6-6 and TRBJ2-2, with 8 bases lining up with TRBD2. The CDR3 extends over 16 amino acids. Trimming removed 0 bases from V and 5 bases from J; junction bases left unmatched: 5. Germline V gene lookup returns CDR1 MNHNY and CDR2 SVGAGI (reference sequence). CDR3 sequence (DNA): TGTGCCAGCAGTTACTCGAGCGGGAGTAGGACCGGGGAGCTGTTTTTT. This codes for CASSYSSGSRTGELFF.